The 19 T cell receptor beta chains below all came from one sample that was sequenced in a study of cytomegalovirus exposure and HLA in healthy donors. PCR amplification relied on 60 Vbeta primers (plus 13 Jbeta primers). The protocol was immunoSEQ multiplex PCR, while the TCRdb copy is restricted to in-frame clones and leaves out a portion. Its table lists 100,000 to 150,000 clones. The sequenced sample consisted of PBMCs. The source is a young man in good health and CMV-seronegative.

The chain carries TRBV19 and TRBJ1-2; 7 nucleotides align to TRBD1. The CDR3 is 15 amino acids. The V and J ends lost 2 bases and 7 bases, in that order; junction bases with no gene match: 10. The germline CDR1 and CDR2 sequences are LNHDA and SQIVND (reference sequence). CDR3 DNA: TGTGCCAGTAGTATACCTGGGGGACAGTCTGGTGGCTACACCTTC. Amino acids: CASSIPGGQSGGYTF. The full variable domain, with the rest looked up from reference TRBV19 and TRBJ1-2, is DGGITQSPKYLFRKEGQNVTLSCEQNLNHDAMYWYRQDPGQGLRLIYYSQIVNDFQKGDIAEGYSVSREKKESFPLTVTSAQKNPTAFYLCASSIPGGQSGGYTFGSGTRLTVV.

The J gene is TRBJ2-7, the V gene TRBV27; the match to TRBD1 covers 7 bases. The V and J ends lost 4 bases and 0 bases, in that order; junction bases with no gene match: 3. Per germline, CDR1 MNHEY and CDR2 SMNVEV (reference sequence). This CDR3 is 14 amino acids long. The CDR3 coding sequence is TGTGCCAGCAGTTCCAGGGGGAGCTCCTACGAGCAGTACTTC. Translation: CASSSRGSSYEQYF.

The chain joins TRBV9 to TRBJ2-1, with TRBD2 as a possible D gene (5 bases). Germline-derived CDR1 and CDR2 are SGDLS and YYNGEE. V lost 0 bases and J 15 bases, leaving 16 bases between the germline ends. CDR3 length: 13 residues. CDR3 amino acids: CASSVGALRRLFF. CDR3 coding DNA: TGTGCCAGCAGCGTAGGGGCCCTGAGGAGGCTGTTCTTC.

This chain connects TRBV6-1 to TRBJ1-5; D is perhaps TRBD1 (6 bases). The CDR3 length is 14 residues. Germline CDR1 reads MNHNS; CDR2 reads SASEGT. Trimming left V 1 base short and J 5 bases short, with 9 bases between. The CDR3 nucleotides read TGTGCCAGCAGTGAAGTACAGGGCTATCAGCCCCAGCATTTT. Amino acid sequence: CASSEVQGYQPQHF.

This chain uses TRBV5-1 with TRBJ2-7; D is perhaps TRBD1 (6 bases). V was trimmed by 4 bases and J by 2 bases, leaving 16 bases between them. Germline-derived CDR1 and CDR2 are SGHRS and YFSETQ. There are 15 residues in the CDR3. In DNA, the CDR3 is TGCGCCAGCAGCACCACAGGGAGTCATACCTACGAGCAGTACTTC. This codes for CASSTTGSHTYEQYF.

The CDR3 here is CASSPGTGNNEAFF. Written as DNA, the CDR3 is TGCGCCAGCAGCCCCGGGACAGGGAATAATGAAGCTTTCTTT. The chain employs TRBV5-1 and TRBJ1-1; 9 bases match TRBD1. This CDR3 is 14 amino acids long. V dropped 4 bases and J dropped 7; count of bases not matched to a gene: 8. Germline CDR1 and CDR2: SGHRS and YFSETQ. The full variable domain, with the rest looked up from reference TRBV5-1 and TRBJ1-1, is KAGVTQTPRYLIKTRGQQVTLSCSPISGHRSVSWYQQTPGQGLQFLFEYFSETQRNKGNFPGRFSGRQFSNSRSEMNVSTLELGDSALYLCASSPGTGNNEAFFGQGTRLTVV.

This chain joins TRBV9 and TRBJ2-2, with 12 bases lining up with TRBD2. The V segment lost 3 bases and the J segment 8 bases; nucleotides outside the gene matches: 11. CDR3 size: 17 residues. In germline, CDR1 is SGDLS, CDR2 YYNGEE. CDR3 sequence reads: CASSASGLAGRRGELFF. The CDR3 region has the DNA TGTGCCAGCAGCGCTTCGGGACTAGCGGGTCGAAGGGGGGAGCTGTTTTTT.

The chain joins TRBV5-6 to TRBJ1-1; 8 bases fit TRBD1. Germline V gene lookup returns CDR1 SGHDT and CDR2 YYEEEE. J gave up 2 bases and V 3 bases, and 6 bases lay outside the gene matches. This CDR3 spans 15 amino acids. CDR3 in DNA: TGTGCCAGCAGCTCGGTCGGACAGGGCAACACTGAAGCTTTCTTT. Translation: CASSSVGQGNTEAFF.

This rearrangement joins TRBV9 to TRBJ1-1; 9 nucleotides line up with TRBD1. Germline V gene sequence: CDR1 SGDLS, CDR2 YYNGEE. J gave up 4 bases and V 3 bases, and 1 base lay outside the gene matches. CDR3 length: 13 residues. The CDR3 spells CASSADRGTEAFF. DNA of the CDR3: TGTGCCAGCAGCGCGGACAGGGGCACTGAAGCTTTCTTT.

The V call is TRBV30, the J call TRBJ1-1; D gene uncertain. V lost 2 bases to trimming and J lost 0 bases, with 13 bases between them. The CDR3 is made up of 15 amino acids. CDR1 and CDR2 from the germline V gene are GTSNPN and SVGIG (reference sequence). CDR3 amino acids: CAWSPPRQMNTEAFF. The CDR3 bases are TGTGCCTGGAGTCCCCCGCGGCAGATGAACACTGAAGCTTTCTTT.

The CDR3 nucleotides read TGTGCCAGCAGTCAAACGGACAGGAAACCCTACGAGCAGTACTTC. The encoded protein is CASSQTDRKPYEQYF. This chain links TRBV7-9 with TRBJ2-7; 7 bases align to TRBD1. The length of the CDR3 is 15 residues. V was pared by 6 bases and J by 2 bases, with 10 bases of the junction left unmatched. CDR1 and CDR2 from the germline V gene are SEHNR and FQNEAQ (reference sequence).

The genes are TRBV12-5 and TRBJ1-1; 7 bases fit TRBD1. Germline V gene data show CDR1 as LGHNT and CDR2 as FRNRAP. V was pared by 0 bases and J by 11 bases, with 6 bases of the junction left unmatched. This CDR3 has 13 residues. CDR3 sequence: CASGLVPGQTAFF. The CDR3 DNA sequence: TGTGCTAGTGGTTTGGTACCGGGACAGACGGCTTTCTTT.

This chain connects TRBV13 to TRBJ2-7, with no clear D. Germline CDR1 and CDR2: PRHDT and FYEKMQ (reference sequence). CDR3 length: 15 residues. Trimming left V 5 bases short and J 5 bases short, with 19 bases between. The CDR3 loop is CASSRRHVRWNEQYF. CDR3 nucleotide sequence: TGTGCCAGCAGCCGCAGGCACGTCAGGTGGAACGAGCAGTACTTC.

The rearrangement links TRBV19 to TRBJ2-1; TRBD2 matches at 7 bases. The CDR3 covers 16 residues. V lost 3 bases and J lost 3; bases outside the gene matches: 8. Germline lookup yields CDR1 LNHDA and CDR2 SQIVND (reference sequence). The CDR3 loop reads CASSMTSLMGYNEQFF. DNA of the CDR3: TGTGCCAGTAGTATGACTAGCCTAATGGGCTACAATGAGCAGTTCTTC.

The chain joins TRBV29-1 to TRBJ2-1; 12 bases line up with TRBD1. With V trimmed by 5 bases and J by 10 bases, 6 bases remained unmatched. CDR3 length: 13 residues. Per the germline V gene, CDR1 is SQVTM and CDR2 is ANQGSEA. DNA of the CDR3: TGCAGCGTTCGGGGACAGGGGGCGGGCGAGCAGTTCTTC. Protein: CSVRGQGAGEQFF.

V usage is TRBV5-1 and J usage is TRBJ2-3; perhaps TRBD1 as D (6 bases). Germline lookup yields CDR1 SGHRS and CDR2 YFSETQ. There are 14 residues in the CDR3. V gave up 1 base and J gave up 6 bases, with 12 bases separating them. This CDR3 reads CASSLTGTGDTQYF. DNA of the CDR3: TGCGCCAGCAGCTTGACAGGGACCGGGGATACGCAGTATTTT.

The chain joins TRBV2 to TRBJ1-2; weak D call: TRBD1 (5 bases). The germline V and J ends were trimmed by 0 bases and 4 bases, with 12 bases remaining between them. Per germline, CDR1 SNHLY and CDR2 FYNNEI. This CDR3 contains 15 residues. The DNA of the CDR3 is TGTGCCAGCAGTGAAGCGCTGGCAGGGCTCTATGGCTACACCTTC. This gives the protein CASSEALAGLYGYTF.

This CDR3 reads CSVIREGYEQYF. DNA for the CDR3: TGCAGCGTTATTCGGGAGGGCTACGAGCAGTACTTC. The chain couples TRBV29-1 to TRBJ2-7, with 8 nucleotides matching TRBD2. The CDR3 covers 12 residues. Germline assignment: CDR1 SQVTM and CDR2 ANQGSEA. Trimming at V came to 5 bases and at J to 3 bases, leaving 3 bases not matched to a gene.

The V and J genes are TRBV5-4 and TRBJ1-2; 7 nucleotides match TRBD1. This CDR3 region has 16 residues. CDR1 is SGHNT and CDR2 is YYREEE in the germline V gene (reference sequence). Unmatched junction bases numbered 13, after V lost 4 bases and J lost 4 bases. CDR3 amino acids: CASSLAVGQAIYGYTF. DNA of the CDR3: TGTGCCAGCAGCCTGGCTGTAGGACAGGCGATCTATGGCTACACCTTC.